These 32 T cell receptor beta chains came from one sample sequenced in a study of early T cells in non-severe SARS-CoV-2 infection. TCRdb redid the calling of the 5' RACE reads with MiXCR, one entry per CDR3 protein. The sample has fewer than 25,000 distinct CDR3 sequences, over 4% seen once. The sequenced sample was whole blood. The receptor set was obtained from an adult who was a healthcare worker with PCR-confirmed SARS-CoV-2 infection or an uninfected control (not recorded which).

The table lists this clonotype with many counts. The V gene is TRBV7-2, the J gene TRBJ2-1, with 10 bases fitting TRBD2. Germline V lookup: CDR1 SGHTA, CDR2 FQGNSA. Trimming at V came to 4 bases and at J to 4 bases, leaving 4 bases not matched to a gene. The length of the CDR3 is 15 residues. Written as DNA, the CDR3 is TGTGCCAGCAGCTCGACTAGCGGGCCTTACAATGAGCAGTTCTTC. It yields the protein CASSSTSGPYNEQFF.

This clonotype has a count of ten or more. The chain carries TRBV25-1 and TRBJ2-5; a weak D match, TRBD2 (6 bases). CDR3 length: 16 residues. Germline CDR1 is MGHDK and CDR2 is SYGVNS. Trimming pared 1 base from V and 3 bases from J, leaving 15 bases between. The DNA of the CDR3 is TGTGCCAGCAGTGAATCATCGGGGGTTTGGGAAGAGACCCAGTACTTC. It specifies CASSESSGVWEETQYF.

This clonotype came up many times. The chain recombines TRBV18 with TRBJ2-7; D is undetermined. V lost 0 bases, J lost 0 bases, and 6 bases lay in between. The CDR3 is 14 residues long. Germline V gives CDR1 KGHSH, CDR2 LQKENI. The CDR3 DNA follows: TGTGCCAGCTCACCACCTTACACCTCCTACGAGCAGTACTTC. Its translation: CASSPPYTSYEQYF.

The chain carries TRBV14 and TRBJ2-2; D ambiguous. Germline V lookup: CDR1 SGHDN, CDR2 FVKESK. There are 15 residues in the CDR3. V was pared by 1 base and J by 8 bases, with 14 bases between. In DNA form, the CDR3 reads TGTGCCAGCAGCCAAGTGCGACGTTTCGATGGGGAGCTGTTTTTT. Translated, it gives CASSQVRRFDGELFF. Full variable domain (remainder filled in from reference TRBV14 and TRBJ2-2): EAGVTQFPSHSVIEKGQTVTLRCDPISGHDNLYWYRRVMGKEIKFLLHFVKESKQDESGMPNNRFLAERTGGTYSTLKVQPAELEDSGVYFCASSQVRRFDGELFFGEGSRLTVL.

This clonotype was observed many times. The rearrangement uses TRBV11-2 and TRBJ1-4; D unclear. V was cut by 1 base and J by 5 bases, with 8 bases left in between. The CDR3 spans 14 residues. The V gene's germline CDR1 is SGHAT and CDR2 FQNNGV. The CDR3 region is CASSLGTWNEKLFF. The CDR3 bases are TGTGCCAGCAGCTTAGGGACGTGGAATGAAAAACTGTTTTTT.

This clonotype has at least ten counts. CDR3 loop: CASSLAGGADTQYF. CDR3 DNA sequence: TGTGCCAGCAGTCTAGCGGGGGGAGCAGATACGCAGTATTTT. The J gene is TRBJ2-3, the V gene TRBV6-2 or TRBV6-3; 11 nucleotides line up with TRBD2. Trimming at V came to 5 bases and at J to 4 bases, leaving 2 bases not matched to a gene. Per germline, CDR1 MNHEY and CDR2 SVGEGT. The CDR3 covers 14 residues.

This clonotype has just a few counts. The CDR3 region is CASSLGLHTGELFF. The CDR3 DNA follows: TGTGCCAGCAGCTTGGGACTACACACCGGGGAGCTGTTTTTT. This chain uses TRBV5-5 with TRBJ2-2, with a weak D call TRBD2 (5 bases). In germline, CDR1 is SGHKS, CDR2 YYEKEE (reference sequence). CDR3 size: 14 residues. Trimming took off 0 bases at V and 3 bases at J, with 6 bases between the two ends.

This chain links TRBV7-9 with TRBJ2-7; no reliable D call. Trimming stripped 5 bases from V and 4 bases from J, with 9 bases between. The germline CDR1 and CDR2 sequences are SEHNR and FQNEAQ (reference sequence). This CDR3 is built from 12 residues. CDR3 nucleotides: TGTGCCAGCAGCCCCGAGACTTACGAGCAGTACTTC. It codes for CASSPETYEQYF.

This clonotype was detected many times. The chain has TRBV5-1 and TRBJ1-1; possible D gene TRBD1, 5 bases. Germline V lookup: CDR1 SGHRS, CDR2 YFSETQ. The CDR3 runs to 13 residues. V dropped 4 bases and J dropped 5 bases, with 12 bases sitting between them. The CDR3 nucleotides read TGCGCCAGCAGCGTCCAGGGCTGGACTGAAGCTTTCTTT. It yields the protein CASSVQGWTEAFF.

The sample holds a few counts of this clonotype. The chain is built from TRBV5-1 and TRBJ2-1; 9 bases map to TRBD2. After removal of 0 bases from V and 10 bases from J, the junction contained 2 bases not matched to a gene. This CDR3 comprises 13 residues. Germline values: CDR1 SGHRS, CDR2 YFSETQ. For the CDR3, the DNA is TGCGCCAGCAGCTTGGTCCTAGCGGGGGAGCAGTTCTTC. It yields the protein CASSLVLAGEQFF.

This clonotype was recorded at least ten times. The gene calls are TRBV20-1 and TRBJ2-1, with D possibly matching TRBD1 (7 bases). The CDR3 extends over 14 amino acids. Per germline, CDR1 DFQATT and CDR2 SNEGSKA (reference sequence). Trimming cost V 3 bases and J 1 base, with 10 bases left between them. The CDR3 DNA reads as TGCAGTGCTAGGGAGGGGGCGTCCTACAATGAGCAGTTCTTC. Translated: CSAREGASYNEQFF.

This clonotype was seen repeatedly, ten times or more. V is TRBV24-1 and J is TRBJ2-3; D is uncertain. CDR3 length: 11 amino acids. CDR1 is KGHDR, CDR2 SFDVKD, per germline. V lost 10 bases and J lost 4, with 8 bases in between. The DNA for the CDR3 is TGTGCCACGCAAGGCCCAGATACGCAGTATTTT. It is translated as CATQGPDTQYF.

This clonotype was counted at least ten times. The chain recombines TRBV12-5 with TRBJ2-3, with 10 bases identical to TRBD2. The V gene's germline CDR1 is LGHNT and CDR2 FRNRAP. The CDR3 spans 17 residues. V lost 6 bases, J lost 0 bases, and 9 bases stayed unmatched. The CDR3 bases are TGTGCTAGTGGGCTCGAGCGGGGGGGTACTAGCACAGATACGCAGTATTTT. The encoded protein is CASGLERGGTSTDTQYF.

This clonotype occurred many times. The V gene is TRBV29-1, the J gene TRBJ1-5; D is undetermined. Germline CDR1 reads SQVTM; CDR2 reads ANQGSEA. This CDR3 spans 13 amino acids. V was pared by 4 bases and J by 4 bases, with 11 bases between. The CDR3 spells CSVGEQQNQPQHF. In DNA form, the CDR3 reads TGCAGCGTTGGCGAACAGCAAAATCAGCCCCAGCATTTT.

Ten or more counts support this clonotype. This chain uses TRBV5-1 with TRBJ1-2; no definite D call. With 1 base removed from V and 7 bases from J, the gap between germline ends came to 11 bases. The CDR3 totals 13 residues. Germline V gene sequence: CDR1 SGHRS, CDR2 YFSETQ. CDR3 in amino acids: CASSLQEGFGYTF. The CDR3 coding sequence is TGCGCCAGCAGCTTGCAGGAGGGATTTGGCTACACCTTC.

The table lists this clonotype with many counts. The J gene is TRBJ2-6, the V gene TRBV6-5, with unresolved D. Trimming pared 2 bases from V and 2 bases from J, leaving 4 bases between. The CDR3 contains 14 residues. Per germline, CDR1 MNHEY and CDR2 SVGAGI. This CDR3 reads CASSYRAGANVLTF. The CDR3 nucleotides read TGTGCCAGCAGTTACCGGGCTGGGGCCAACGTCCTGACTTTC.

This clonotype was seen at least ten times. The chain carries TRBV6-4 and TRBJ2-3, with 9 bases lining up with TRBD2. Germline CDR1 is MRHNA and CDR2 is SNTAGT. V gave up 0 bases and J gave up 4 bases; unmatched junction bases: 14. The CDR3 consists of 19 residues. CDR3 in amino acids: CASSDSRLLAGTLPDTQYF. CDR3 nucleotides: TGTGCCAGCAGTGACTCGAGATTGCTAGCGGGGACACTACCAGATACGCAGTATTTT.

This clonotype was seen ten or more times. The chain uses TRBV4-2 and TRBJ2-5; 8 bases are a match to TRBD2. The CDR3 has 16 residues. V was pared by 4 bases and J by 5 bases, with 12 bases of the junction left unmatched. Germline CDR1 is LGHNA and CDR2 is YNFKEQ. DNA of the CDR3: TGTGCCAGCAGCCCTTATCCAGCGGGGGCGGAGGAGACCCAGTACTTC. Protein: CASSPYPAGAEETQYF.

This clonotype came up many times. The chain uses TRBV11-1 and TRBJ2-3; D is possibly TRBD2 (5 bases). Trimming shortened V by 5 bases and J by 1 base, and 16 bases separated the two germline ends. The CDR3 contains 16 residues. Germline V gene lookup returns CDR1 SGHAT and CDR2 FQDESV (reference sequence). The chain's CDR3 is CASSPGLPFGTDTQYF. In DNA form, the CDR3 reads TGTGCCAGCAGCCCCGGACTCCCCTTTGGCACAGATACGCAGTATTTT.

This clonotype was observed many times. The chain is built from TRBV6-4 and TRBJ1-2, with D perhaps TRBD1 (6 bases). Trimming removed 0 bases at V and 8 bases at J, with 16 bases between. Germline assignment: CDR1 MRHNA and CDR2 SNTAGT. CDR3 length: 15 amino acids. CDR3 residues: CASSDSDTGTRGYTF. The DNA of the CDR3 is TGTGCCAGCAGTGACTCAGATACCGGGACAAGAGGCTACACCTTC.

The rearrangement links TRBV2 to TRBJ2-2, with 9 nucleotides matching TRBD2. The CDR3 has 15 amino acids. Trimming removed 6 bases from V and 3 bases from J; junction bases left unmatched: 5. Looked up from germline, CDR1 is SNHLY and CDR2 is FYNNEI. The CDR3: CASSEGLADTGELFF. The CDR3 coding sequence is TGTGCCAGCAGCGAGGGACTAGCCGACACCGGGGAGCTGTTTTTT.

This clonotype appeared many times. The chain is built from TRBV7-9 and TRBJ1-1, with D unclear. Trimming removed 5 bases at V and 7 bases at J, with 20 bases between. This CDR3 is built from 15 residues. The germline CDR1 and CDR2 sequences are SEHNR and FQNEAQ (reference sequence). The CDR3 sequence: CASSPRTENGYEAFF. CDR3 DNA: TGTGCCAGCAGCCCCCGAACGGAGAACGGCTATGAAGCTTTCTTT.

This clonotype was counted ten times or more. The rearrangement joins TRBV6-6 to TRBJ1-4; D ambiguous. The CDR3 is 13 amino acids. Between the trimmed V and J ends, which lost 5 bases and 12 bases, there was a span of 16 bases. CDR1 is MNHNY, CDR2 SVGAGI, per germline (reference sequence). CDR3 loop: CASSPTSLIELFF. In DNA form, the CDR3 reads TGTGCCAGCAGTCCCACCTCGCTCATAGAACTGTTTTTT.

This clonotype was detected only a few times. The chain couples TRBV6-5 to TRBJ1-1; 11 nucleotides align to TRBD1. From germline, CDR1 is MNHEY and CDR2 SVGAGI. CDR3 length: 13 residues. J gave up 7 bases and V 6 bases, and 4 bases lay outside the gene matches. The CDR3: CASRLDRGREAFF. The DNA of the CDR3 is TGTGCCAGCAGACTGGACAGGGGGCGTGAAGCTTTCTTT.

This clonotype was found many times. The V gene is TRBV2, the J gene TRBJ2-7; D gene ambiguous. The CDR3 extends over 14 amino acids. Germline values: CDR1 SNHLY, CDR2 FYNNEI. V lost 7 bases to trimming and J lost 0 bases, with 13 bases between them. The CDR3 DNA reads TGTGCCAGCACCCTGACGGGTGACTCCTACGAGCAGTACTTC. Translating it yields CASTLTGDSYEQYF. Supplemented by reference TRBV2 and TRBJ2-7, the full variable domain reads EPEVTQTPSHQVTQMGQEVILRCVPISNHLYFYWYRQILGQKVEFLVSFYNNEISEKSEIFDDQFSVERPDGSNFTLKIRSTKLEDSAMYFCASTLTGDSYEQYFGPGTRLTVT.

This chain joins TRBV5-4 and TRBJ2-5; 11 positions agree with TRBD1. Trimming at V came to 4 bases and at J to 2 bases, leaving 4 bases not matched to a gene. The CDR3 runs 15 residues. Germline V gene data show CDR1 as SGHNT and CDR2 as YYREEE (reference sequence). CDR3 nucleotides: TGTGCCAGCAGCGCGGACAGGGGGCGGCAAGAGACCCAGTACTTC. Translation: CASSADRGRQETQYF.

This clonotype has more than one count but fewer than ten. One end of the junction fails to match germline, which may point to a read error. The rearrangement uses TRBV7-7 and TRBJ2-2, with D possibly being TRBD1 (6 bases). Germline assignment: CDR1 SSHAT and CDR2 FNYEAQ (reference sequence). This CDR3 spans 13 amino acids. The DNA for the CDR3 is TGTGCTAGCAGTTACAGGGTCACCGGGGAGCTGTTTTTT. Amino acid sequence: CASSYRVTGELFF. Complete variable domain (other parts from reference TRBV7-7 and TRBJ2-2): GAGVSQSPRYKVTKRGQDVTLRCDPISSHATLYWYQQALGQGPEFLTYFNYEAQPDKSGLPSDRFSAERPEGSISTLTIQRTEQRDSAMYRCASSYRVTGELFFGEGSRLTVL.

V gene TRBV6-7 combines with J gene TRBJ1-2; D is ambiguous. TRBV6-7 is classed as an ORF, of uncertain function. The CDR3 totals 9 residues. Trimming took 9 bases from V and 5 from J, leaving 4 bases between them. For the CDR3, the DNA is TGTGCCAGTGTTTATGGCTACACCTTC. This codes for CASVYGYTF.

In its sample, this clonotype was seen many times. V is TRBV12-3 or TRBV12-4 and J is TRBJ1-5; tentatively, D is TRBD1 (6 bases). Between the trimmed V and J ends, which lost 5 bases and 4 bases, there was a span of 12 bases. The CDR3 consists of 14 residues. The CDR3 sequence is CASSTGSGNQPQHF. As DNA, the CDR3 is TGTGCCAGCAGTACAGGGTCAGGAAATCAGCCCCAGCATTTT.

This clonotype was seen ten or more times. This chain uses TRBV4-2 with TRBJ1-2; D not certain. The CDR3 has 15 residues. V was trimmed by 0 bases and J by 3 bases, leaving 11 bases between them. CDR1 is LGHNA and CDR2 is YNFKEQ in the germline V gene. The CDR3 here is CASSQDQGMDYGYTF. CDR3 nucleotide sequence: TGTGCCAGCAGCCAAGATCAAGGTATGGACTATGGCTACACCTTC.

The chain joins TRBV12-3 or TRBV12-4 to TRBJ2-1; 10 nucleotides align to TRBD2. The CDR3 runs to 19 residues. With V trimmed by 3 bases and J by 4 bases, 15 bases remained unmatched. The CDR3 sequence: CASSFHVTESGGAYNEQFF. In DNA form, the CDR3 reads TGTGCCAGCAGTTTCCACGTAACAGAAAGCGGGGGGGCTTACAATGAGCAGTTCTTC.

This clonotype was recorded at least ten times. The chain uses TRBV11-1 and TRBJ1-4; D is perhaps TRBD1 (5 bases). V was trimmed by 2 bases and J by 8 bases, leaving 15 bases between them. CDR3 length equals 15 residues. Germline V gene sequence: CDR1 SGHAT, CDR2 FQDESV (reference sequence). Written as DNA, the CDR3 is TGTGCCAGCAGCTTACGGGGGACTTTGGAGGAAAAACTGTTTTTT. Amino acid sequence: CASSLRGTLEEKLFF.